This TCR beta chain was sequenced during a study of radiotherapy plus CTLA-4 blockade in lung cancer. Findings and caveats of the study: Early clone dynamics of blood T cells, plus interferon-beta, reportedly predicted response best.

Sequencing was performed with immunoSEQ multiplex PCR; in TCRdb, only in-frame clones are kept and a portion is missing. The table has roughly 90,000 clones, over 70% seen once. This clone came up a few times. Its specificity is unknown. An end of the junction does not agree with germline; a read error may underlie this. Looked up from germline, CDR1 is MDHEN and CDR2 is SYDVKM. There are 15 residues in the CDR3. This clonotype was obtained from a human donor with non-small cell lung cancer who had a partial response to radiotherapy plus ipilimumab. Some clones in this sample may be carry-over from other donors' samples. This rearrangement joins TRBV28 to TRBJ2-1, with D possibly matching TRBD2 (6 bases). Sequencing used peripheral blood, obtained from a patient treated with radiotherapy plus ipilimumab. The CDR3 protein is CASKGRELSYNERFF. The CDR3 DNA follows: TGTGCCAGCAAGGGGCGGGAACTTTCCTACAATGAGCGGTTCTTC.